This entry is about one T cell receptor beta chain. Its antigen is unknown. These data belong to a study of T cell responses to AZD1222 COVID-19 vaccine. Study in general: Some second doses came at about 4 weeks and others at about 12 weeks; these were pooled. General study results and limits: Baseline seropositives among AZD1222 recipients totaled only six.

Sequencing was performed with immunoSEQ multiplex PCR; in TCRdb, only in-frame clones are kept and a portion is missing. Among 65,000 to 85,000 clones, approximately 91% were seen once, and the ten largest hold roughly 10%. The receptor's source is an adult in good health. Sequencing used peripheral blood, obtained on day 0 of AZD1222 vaccination.

CDR3 loop: CAISEGANTGELFF. Here the CDR3 DNA reads TGTGCCATCAGTGAGGGGGCCAACACCGGGGAGCTGTTTTTT. The chain uses TRBV10-3 and TRBJ2-2; maybe TRBD1 (5 bases). From germline, CDR1 is ENHRY and CDR2 SYGVKD. The CDR3 spans 14 residues. V was cut by 2 bases and J by 2 bases, with 6 bases left in between.